These 7 T cell receptor beta chains came from one sample sequenced in a study of CXCR3-negative and CXCR3-positive naive CD8 T cells. General study points: TRB CDR3 hydrophobicity was greater in CXCR3-positive naive cells than in CXCR3-negative naive cells.

What these receptors recognize is not known. Libraries of TRB cDNA were made by 5' RACE and carried UMIs. From the 5' RACE reads, TCRdb lists one entry per CDR3 protein and no DNA. Here the sample table reports some 99,000 distinct CDR3 sequences. Sequencing input: naive CXCR3+ CD8+ T cells from blood. The sample's subset: CD45RO-CCR7+CD27+CD95- naive CD8+ T cells expressing CXCR3 (TNR3+). These receptor sequences come from a human donor in good health. Some clones in this sample may be carry-over from other donors' samples.

The chain joins TRBV11-3 to TRBJ2-5; the D call of TRBD2 rests on TCRdb alone, since no DNA is present to check it. The germline V gene has CDR1 SGHNT and CDR2 YENEEA. The CDR3 totals 17 residues. The CDR3 here is CASSQRTSGGLQETQYF.

This chain connects TRBV14 to TRBJ2-1; the D call of TRBD1 rests on TCRdb alone, since no DNA is present to check it. CDR1 and CDR2 from the germline V gene are SGHDN and FVKESK. The CDR3 covers 14 residues. The CDR3: CASSQSQGTYEQFF.

This chain joins TRBV28 and TRBJ2-1; with no DNA, the TCRdb D assignment of TRBD1 cannot be verified. CDR1 and CDR2 (germline): MDHEN, SYDVKM. CDR3 length: 15 residues. The CDR3 region is CASSLGQGAVDEQFF.

V and J are TRBV7-2 and TRBJ2-5; as DNA is missing, the TRBD1 call by TCRdb cannot be tested. The CDR3 runs to 16 residues. The germline gives CDR1 SGHTA, CDR2 FQGNSA. CDR3 sequence reads: CASRGQGLILSETQYF. Complete variable domain (other parts from reference TRBV7-2 and TRBJ2-5): GAGVSQSPSNKVTEKGKDVELRCDPISGHTALYWYRQSLGQGLEFLIYFQGNSAPDKSGLPSDRFSAERTGGSVSTLTIQRTQQEDSAVYLCASRGQGLILSETQYFGPGTRLLVL.

This sequence joins TRBV4-3 and TRBJ2-1. The CDR3 spans 13 residues. The germline V gene encodes CDR1 LGHNA and CDR2 YSLEER. The CDR3 region is CASSQDQAGEQFF.

The V and J genes are TRBV12-3 or TRBV12-4 and TRBJ2-3; the TRBD2 assignment by TCRdb is unverifiable without DNA. There are 13 residues in the CDR3. The CDR3 spells CASSDGTSDTQYF.

J is TRBJ2-5 and V is TRBV20-1; TCRdb outputs TRBD1, but without DNA this stays unchecked. The CDR3 runs to 14 residues. Per germline, CDR1 DFQATT and CDR2 SNEGSKA (reference sequence). This chain's CDR3 is CSASAGDPGETQYF.